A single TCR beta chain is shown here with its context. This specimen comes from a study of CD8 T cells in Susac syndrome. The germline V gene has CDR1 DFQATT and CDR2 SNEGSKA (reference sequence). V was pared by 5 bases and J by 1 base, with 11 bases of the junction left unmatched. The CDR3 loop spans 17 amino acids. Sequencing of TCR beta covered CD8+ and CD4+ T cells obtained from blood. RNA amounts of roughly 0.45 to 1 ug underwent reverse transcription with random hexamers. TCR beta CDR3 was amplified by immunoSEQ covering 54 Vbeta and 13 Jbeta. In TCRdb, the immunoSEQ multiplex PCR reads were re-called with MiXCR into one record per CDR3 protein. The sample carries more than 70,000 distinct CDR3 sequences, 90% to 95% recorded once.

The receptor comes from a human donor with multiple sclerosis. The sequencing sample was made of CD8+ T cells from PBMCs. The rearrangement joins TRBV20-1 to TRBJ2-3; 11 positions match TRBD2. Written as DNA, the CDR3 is TGCAGTGCTGTGAAGACTAGCGGGACCCATGGCACAGATACGCAGTATTTT. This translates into CSAVKTSGTHGTDTQYF.